Listed below are T cell receptor beta chains from one sample, sequenced in a study of long-term antiretroviral therapy in people with HIV. This table comes from immunoSEQ multiplex PCR, and its TCRdb copy is limited to in-frame clones, with some not included. The repertoire has 30,000 to 40,000 clones, 83% of them found once; the top ten carry 6.2%. The sample in question was unsorted PBMCs, obtained 1 year after starting antiretroviral therapy. The source is a man aged 18 to 29 with HIV. The CDR3 runs from the conserved cysteine through the conserved F or W. Fields, in order: J gene, D gene, clone size, V gene, CDR3 DNA, CDR3 protein. A D gene is named only where the DNA matches it firmly. Clone sizes are given selectively: once, few, many, or a class where the clone is expanded.

TRBJ2-7	TRBD1	few	TRBV10-1	TGCGCCAGCAGTGAGTCGACAGGGGGTCTCTACGAGCAGTACTTC	CASSESTGGLYEQYF
TRBJ2-7	NA	once	TRBV7-8	TGTGCCAGCAGCCTACTTACCGCCGCCTACGAGCAGTACTTC	CASSLLTAAYEQYF
TRBJ1-1	TRBD1	NA	TRBV15	TGTGCCACCAGCAGAGACGCCGGGACAGTGAACACTGAAGCTTTCTTT	CATSRDAGTVNTEAFF
TRBJ2-2	NA	NA	TRBV7-3	TGTGCCAGCAGCTCGACAAGTCCCGGGGAGCTGTTTTTT	CASSSTSPGELFF
TRBJ2-2	NA	NA	TRBV9	TGTGCCAGCCAACCTACAGGGAACACCGGGGAGCTGTTTTTT	CASQPTGNTGELFF
TRBJ2-7	NA	NA	TRBV9	TGTGCCAGCAGTCGTAGCCCCACTGCGACTAGGAGTCACTACGAGCAGTACTTC	CASSRSPTATRSHYEQYF
TRBJ1-1	TRBD1	few	TRBV19	TGTGCCAGTAGTCCGACAGGGGGGAGGACTGAAGCTTTCTTT	CASSPTGGRTEAFF
TRBJ2-7	TRBD1	once	TRBV28	TGTGCCAGCGGTTACTTCCGACAGGGATCCTACGAGCAGTACTTC	CASGYFRQGSYEQYF
TRBJ1-1	TRBD1	NA	TRBV9	TGTGCCAGCAGCGTAGGGGCAGGGGGTTGGAACACTGAAGCTTTCTTT	CASSVGAGGWNTEAFF
TRBJ2-7	NA	few	TRBV7-8	TGTGCCAGCAGCCTGGGGCCATCCTACGAGCAGTACTTC	CASSLGPSYEQYF
TRBJ2-5	NA	NA	TRBV11-2	TGTGCCAGCAGACCCGCCCCGGTTAGTTCCGAGACCCAGTACTTC	CASRPAPVSSETQYF
TRBJ1-5	TRBD1	few	TRBV6-5	TGTGCCAGCAGTTACTCAGGGACAGGGGGTCAGCCCCAGCATTTT	CASSYSGTGGQPQHF
TRBJ2-7	TRBD1	NA	TRBV6-5	TGTGCCAGCAGTTACGGCAGGGGGTACGAGCAGTACTTC	CASSYGRGYEQYF
TRBJ1-4	TRBD1	NA	TRBV6-6	TGTGCCAGCAGTCTCAGGACAGGGGGACATGAAAAACTGTTTTTT	CASSLRTGGHEKLFF